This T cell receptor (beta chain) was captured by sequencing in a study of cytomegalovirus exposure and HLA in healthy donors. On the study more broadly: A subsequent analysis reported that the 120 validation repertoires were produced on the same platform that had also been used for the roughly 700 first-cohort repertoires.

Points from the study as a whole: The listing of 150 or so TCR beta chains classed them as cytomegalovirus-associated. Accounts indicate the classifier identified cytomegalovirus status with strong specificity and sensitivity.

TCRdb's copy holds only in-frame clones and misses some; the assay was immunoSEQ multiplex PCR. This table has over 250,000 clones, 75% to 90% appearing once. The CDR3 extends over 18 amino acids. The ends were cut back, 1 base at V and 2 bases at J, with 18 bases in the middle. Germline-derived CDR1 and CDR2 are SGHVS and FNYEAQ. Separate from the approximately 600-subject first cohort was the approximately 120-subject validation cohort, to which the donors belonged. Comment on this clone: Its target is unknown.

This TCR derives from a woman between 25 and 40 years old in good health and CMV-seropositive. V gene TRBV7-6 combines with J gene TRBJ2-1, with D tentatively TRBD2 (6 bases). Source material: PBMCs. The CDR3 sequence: CASSLERGHRGTYNEQFF. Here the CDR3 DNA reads TGTGCCAGCAGCTTAGAGAGGGGTCATCGGGGGACCTACAATGAGCAGTTCTTC. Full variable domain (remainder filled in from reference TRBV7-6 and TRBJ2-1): GAGVSQSPRYKVTKRGQDVALRCDPISGHVSLYWYRQALGQGPEFLTYFNYEAQQDKSGLPNDRFSAERPEGSISTLTIQRTEQRDSAMYRCASSLERGHRGTYNEQFFGPGTRLTVL.